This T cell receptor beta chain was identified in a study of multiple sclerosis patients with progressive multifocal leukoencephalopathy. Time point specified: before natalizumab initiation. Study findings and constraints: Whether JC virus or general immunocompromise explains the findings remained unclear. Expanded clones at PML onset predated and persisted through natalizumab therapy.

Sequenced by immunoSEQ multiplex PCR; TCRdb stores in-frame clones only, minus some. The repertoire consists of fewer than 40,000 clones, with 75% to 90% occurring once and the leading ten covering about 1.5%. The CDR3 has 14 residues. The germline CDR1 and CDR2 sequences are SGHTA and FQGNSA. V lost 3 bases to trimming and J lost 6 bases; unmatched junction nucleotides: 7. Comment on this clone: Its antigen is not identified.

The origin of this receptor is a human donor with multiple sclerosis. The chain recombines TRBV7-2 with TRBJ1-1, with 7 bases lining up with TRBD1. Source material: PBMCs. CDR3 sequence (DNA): TGTGCCAGCAGCTTCGGACAGGTCGATGCTGAAGCTTTCTTT. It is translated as CASSFGQVDAEAFF.